This is a list of T cell receptor beta chains from one sample in a study of CD8 T cells in ankylosing spondylitis. TCRdb re-called the 5' RACE reads with MiXCR, one entry per CDR3 protein. This table holds roughly 200,000 distinct CDR3 sequences, roughly 13% found once. The sample comprised blood, either unsorted or a sorted T cell fraction (not recorded which). The receptor set was obtained from a male donor with ankylosing spondylitis or in good health (not recorded which). Each CDR3 is given with its conserved first and last residue. The D gene is left open where the match is weak. Expanded clones get a size class; other rows say once, few or many, or leave the size out.

J,size,D,V,CDR3,DNA
TRBJ2-7,few,.,TRBV3-1,CASSTGRAYYEQYF,TGTGCCAGCAGCACGGGACGGGCCTACTACGAGCAGTACTTC
TRBJ1-1,many,.,TRBV6-1,CASTDPGRNTEAFF,TGTGCCAGCACTGACCCGGGCCGTAACACTGAAGCTTTCTTT
TRBJ2-1,few,.,TRBV7-9,CASSPETQHNEQFF,TGTGCCAGCAGCCCCGAGACACAGCACAATGAGCAGTTCTTC
TRBJ2-1,.,.,TRBV3-1,CASSQEGSSEQFF,TGTGCCAGCAGCCAAGAAGGGTCGTCGGAGCAGTTCTTC
TRBJ2-2,few,.,TRBV20-1,CSAPWTGELFF,TGCAGTGCCCCCTGGACCGGGGAGCTGTTTTTT
TRBJ2-1,.,.,TRBV12-3/TRBV12-4,CASSFQASFSPSYNEQFF,TGTGCCAGCAGTTTCCAGGCCTCCTTTTCCCCCTCCTACAATGAGCAGTTCTTC
TRBJ2-1,few,.,TRBV7-9,CASSIGGTLTNEQFF,TGTGCCAGCAGCATCGGAGGGACTCTTACAAATGAGCAGTTCTTC
TRBJ2-3,many,.,TRBV27,CASSFGGTHTQYF,TGTGCCAGCAGTTTCGGCGGGACACATACGCAGTATTTT
TRBJ2-7,.,.,TRBV4-1,CASSQEAGDHYEQYF,TGCGCCAGCAGCCAAGAGGCAGGGGACCACTACGAGCAGTACTTC
TRBJ2-1,.,.,TRBV12-3/TRBV12-4,CASTLGMYSYNEQFF,TGTGCCAGCACCTTAGGGATGTACTCCTACAATGAGCAGTTCTTC
TRBJ2-7,.,.,TRBV29-1,CSVSGPIGSEQYF,TGCAGCGTTTCGGGGCCCATCGGCTCCGAGCAGTACTTC
TRBJ2-3,many,.,TRBV6-1,CASSSTSTSTDTQYF,TGTGCCAGCAGCTCAACTTCTACTAGCACAGATACGCAGTATTTT
TRBJ2-2,few,.,TRBV6-5,CASSYVGAGNTGELFF,TGTGCCAGCAGTTACGTTGGAGCGGGGAACACCGGGGAGCTGTTTTTT
TRBJ1-1,many,.,TRBV12-3/TRBV12-4,CASSFTGLEAFF,TGTGCCAGCAGTTTTACAGGCCTTGAAGCTTTCTTT
TRBJ2-7,few,.,TRBV20-1,CSASPRQVSYEQYF,TGCAGTGCTTCTCCACGGCAGGTCTCCTACGAGCAGTACTTC
TRBJ2-7,many,.,TRBV4-1,CASSPIDLSLREQYF,TGCGCCAGCAGCCCCATCGACTTGAGCTTAAGGGAGCAGTACTTC
TRBJ2-1,few,TRBD2,TRBV6-1,CASSPTSGTFGEQFF,TGTGCCAGCAGTCCCACTAGCGGGACTTTCGGTGAGCAGTTCTTC
TRBJ2-1,few,.,TRBV27,CASSLSEGANEQFF,TGTGCCAGCAGTTTATCGGAGGGGGCCAATGAGCAGTTCTTC
TRBJ2-7,many,.,TRBV3-1,CASSQVAGTYEQYF,TGTGCCAGCAGCCAAGTGGCTGGAACCTACGAGCAGTACTTC
TRBJ1-1,few,.,TRBV7-2,CASSFPREGGWYTEAFF,TGTGCCAGCAGCTTTCCGCGGGAGGGGGGTTGGTACACTGAAGCTTTCTTT
TRBJ2-5,few,.,TRBV6-5,CASSYPDETQYF,TGTGCCAGCAGTTACCCAGACGAGACCCAGTACTTC
TRBJ2-1,few,.,TRBV27,CASSLRTNYNEQFF,TGTGCCAGCAGTTTACGGACTAACTACAATGAGCAGTTCTTC
TRBJ2-1,few,.,TRBV4-1,CASSQDWSGKQFF,TGCGCCAGCAGCCAAGATTGGTCCGGGAAGCAGTTCTTC
TRBJ2-5,few,TRBD2,TRBV11-2,CASSLPLPSGRVGETQYF,TGTGCCAGCAGCTTACCCCTCCCCAGCGGGAGGGTAGGGGAGACCCAGTACTTC
TRBJ1-6,.,TRBD1,TRBV28,CASKTPGTGYNSPLHF,TGTGCCAGCAAAACTCCCGGGACAGGGTATAATTCACCCCTCCACTTT
TRBJ1-2,few,.,TRBV29-1,CSVFGGGSYTF,TGCAGCGTTTTTGGGGGCGGAAGCTACACCTTC
TRBJ2-2,few,TRBD1,TRBV24-1,CATSESRQGSPTGELFF,TGTGCCACCAGTGAGTCTCGACAGGGATCCCCCACCGGGGAGCTGTTTTTT
TRBJ2-7,few,.,TRBV5-1,CASSLAPVFYEQYF,TGCGCCAGCAGCTTAGCCCCTGTTTTCTACGAGCAGTACTTC
TRBJ2-7,.,TRBD1,TRBV15,CATSRVIFGDRDYEQYF,TGTGCCACCAGCAGAGTCATCTTCGGAGACAGGGACTACGAGCAGTACTTC
TRBJ2-3,.,TRBD2,TRBV5-1,CASSLVERGGSDTQYF,TGCGCCAGCAGCTTGGTGGAACGCGGGGGTTCAGATACGCAGTATTTT
TRBJ2-7,.,.,TRBV7-9,CASSPEPGVIFEQYF,TGTGCCAGCAGCCCAGAGCCGGGGGTTATTTTCGAGCAGTACTTC
TRBJ2-5,.,.,TRBV10-3,CAVSDRIAGLQETQYF,TGTGCCGTCTCAGACAGGATAGCGGGCTTACAAGAGACCCAGTACTTC
TRBJ2-7,.,TRBD1,TRBV5-5,CASSSEGGYGYEQYF,TGTGCCAGCAGCTCGGAAGGGGGCTATGGGTACGAGCAGTACTTC
TRBJ2-3,.,TRBD1,TRBV23-1,CASSHRALGDRRTDTQYF,TGCGCCAGCAGTCATCGCGCCCTAGGGGACAGGCGCACAGATACGCAGTATTTT
TRBJ2-1,many,TRBD1,TRBV12-3/TRBV12-4,CASTDRDNEQFF,TGTGCCAGCACCGACAGGGACAATGAGCAGTTCTTC
TRBJ2-3,few,TRBD1,TRBV11-2,CASSSRGRLTDTQYF,TGTGCCAGCAGTTCCAGGGGGCGGCTCACAGATACGCAGTATTTT
TRBJ1-6,few,TRBD1,TRBV6-1,CASSEGTGGSPLHF,TGTGCCAGCAGTGAAGGGACAGGGGGTTCACCCCTCCACTTT
TRBJ2-7,many,.,TRBV13,CASSLALQSYEQYF,TGTGCCAGCAGCCTAGCCCTACAAAGTTACGAGCAGTACTTC
TRBJ2-2,few,TRBD1,TRBV7-9,CASSPRTGSNTGELFF,TGTGCCAGCAGCCCCAGGACAGGGTCGAACACCGGGGAGCTGTTTTTT
TRBJ1-5,few,.,TRBV25-1,CASSEPNQPQHF,TGTGCCAGCAGTGAACCCAATCAGCCCCAGCATTTT
TRBJ2-1,.,.,TRBV20-1,CSARDPPGAYYNEQFF,TGCAGTGCTAGAGACCCCCCAGGGGCCTACTACAATGAGCAGTTCTTC
TRBJ2-6,.,.,TRBV6-5,CASSLTRGGANVLTF,TGTGCCAGCAGTTTGACAAGGGGTGGGGCCAACGTCCTGACTTTC
TRBJ2-5,few,TRBD2,TRBV20-1,CSARVPELLAGVSETQYF,TGCAGTGCTAGAGTTCCCGAGTTATTAGCGGGAGTTTCGGAGACCCAGTACTTC
TRBJ2-3,.,.,TRBV10-2,CASTLGLVGTDTQYF,TGCGCCAGCACGTTAGGGCTTGTTGGCACAGATACGCAGTATTTT
TRBJ1-1,many,.,TRBV12-3/TRBV12-4,CASSAPGANTEAFF,TGTGCCAGCAGTGCCCCGGGGGCGAACACTGAAGCTTTCTTT
TRBJ2-1,.,.,TRBV3-1,CASSRLFGGLIGYNEQFF,TGTGCCAGCAGCCGTCTATTTGGGGGGCTGATCGGCTACAATGAGCAGTTCTTC
TRBJ2-1,few,TRBD2,TRBV20-1,CSARASGNEQFF,TGCAGTGCTAGGGCTAGCGGGAATGAGCAGTTCTTC
TRBJ1-5,many,.,TRBV10-3,CAISESGPGGEGNQPQHF,TGTGCCATCAGTGAGTCGGGGCCCGGAGGGGAGGGCAATCAGCCCCAGCATTTT
TRBJ2-2,.,.,TRBV12-5,CAFLGGGGSGELFF,TGTGCTTTTCTGGGGGGAGGGGGTTCCGGGGAGCTGTTTTTT
TRBJ2-5,.,TRBD2,TRBV11-1,CASSSGGTSGTRGQETQYF,TGTGCCAGCAGCTCGGGTGGGACTAGCGGGACTCGGGGTCAAGAGACCCAGTACTTC
TRBJ2-5,.,.,TRBV23-1,CARAAYQETQYF,TGCGCCAGGGCAGCTTACCAAGAGACCCAGTACTTC
TRBJ1-1,few,TRBD1,TRBV5-6,CASRLTGWYTEAFF,TGTGCCAGCAGGCTGACAGGGTGGTACACTGAAGCTTTCTTT
TRBJ2-1,few,TRBD2,TRBV5-6,CASSLAMGLAEGGEQFF,TGTGCCAGCAGCTTGGCAATGGGACTAGCGGAAGGGGGTGAGCAGTTCTTC
TRBJ2-3,.,TRBD2,TRBV7-7,CASSRLAGWLDTQYF,TGTGCCAGCAGCCGACTAGCGGGGTGGCTAGATACGCAGTATTTT
TRBJ2-5,few,TRBD1,TRBV7-8,CASSRGQGTRETQYF,TGTGCCAGCAGCCGGGGACAGGGGACAAGAGAGACCCAGTACTTC
TRBJ2-6,.,.,TRBV7-8,CASSYAGTGDVLTF,TGTGCCAGCAGCTATGCGGGGACGGGAGACGTCCTGACTTTC
TRBJ2-3,few,TRBD2,TRBV9,CASSVVSGSGPDTQYF,TGTGCCAGCAGCGTAGTTAGCGGGAGTGGTCCAGATACGCAGTATTTT
TRBJ2-3,few,TRBD1,TRBV5-1,CASSLGQGIDTQYF,TGCGCCAGCAGCTTGGGACAGGGTATAGATACGCAGTATTTT
TRBJ2-1,few,TRBD2,TRBV27,CASSFVGGAPYNEQFF,TGTGCCAGCAGTTTTGTCGGGGGGGCCCCGTACAATGAGCAGTTCTTC
TRBJ2-7,.,.,TRBV5-1,CASSPTVSYEQYF,TGCGCCAGCAGCCCGACAGTCTCCTACGAGCAGTACTTC